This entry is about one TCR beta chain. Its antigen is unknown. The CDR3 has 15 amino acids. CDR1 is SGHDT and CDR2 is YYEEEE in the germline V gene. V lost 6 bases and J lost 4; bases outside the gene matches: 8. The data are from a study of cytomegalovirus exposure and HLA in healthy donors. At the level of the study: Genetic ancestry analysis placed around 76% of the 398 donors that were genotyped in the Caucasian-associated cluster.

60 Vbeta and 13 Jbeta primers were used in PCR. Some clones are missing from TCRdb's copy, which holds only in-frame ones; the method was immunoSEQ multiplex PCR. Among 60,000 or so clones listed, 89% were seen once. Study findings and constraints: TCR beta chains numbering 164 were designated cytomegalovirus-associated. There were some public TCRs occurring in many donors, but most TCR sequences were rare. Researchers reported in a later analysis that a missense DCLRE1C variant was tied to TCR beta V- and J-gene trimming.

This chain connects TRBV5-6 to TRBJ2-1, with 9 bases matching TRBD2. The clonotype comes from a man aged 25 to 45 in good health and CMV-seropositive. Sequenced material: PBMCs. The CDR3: CASTPGLALYNEQFF. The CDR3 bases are TGTGCCAGCACCCCGGGACTAGCCCTTTACAATGAGCAGTTCTTC.